This TCR beta chain was sequenced in a study of post-analysis software for immune sequencing data. Study-wide points: TRBV5-6, TRBV5-1 and TRBV20-1 were among four or five TRBV segments more frequent in patients than controls.

The CDR3 has 13 residues. V was clipped by 4 bases and J by 8 bases, with 13 bases between them. Germline V gene lookup returns CDR1 SGHRS and CDR2 YFSETQ. Of note for this clonotype: As yet, its antigen is unknown.

Prepared libraries of TCR beta cDNA carried unique molecular identifiers. A single record per CDR3 protein comes from TCRdb applying MiXCR to the PCR reads. This sample carries about 560,000 distinct CDR3 sequences, about 40% of them seen once, and the ten largest clones take over 1.5%. The source is a girl aged 10-17 years with multiple sclerosis. This chain uses TRBV5-1 with TRBJ2-1; D may be TRBD2 (6 bases). Sample: blood. For the CDR3, the DNA is TGCGCCAGCAGCCTTTGGGGACTGGATGAGCAGTTCTTC. Amino acid sequence: CASSLWGLDEQFF.